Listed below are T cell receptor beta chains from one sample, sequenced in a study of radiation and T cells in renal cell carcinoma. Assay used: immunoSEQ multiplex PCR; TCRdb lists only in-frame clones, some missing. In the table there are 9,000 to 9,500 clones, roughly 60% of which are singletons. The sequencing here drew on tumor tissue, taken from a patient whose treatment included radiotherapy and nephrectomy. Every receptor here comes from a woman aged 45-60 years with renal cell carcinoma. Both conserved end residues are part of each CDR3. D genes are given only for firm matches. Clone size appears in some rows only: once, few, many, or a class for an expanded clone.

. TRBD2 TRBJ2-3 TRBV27 TGTGCCAGCCGGGGGGATTTAGATACGCAGTATTTT CASRGDLDTQYF
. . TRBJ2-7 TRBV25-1 TGTGCCAGCAGTGTGGCACGCGGGCAGTACTTC CASSVARGQYF
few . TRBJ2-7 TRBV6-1 TGTGCCAGCAGTGAACAGGAAACCTACGAGCAGTACTTC CASSEQETYEQYF
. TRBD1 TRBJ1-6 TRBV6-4 TGTGCCAGCAGTGACTCGACAGGGGGTAATTCACCCCTCCACTTT CASSDSTGGNSPLHF
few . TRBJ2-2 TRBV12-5 TGTGCTAGTCGGCGGGCGGCGAACACCGGGGAGCTGTTTTTT CASRRAANTGELFF
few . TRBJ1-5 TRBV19 TGTGCCAGTGAGATAGGGCGCAGTTCATATCAGCCCCAGCATTTT CASEIGRSSYQPQHF
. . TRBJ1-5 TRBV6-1 TGTGCCAGCAGTGAAGCACCAGGTAGCAATCAGCCCCAGCATTTT CASSEAPGSNQPQHF
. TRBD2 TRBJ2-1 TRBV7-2 TGTGCCAGCAGCTTCACTACTAGCGGGGAGGGAGATGGGGAGCAGTTCTTC CASSFTTSGEGDGEQFF
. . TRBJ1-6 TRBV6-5 TGTGCCAGCCGTTATACAGTCCTCCACTTT CASRYTVLHF
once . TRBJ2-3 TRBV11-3 TGTGCCAGCAGCTTAGAGGGAGATACGCAGTATTTT CASSLEGDTQYF
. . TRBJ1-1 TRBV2 TGTGCCAGCACAGGACCAGGGTCCCCTGAAGCTTTCTTT CASTGPGSPEAFF
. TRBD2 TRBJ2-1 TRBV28 TGTGCCAGCAGTTTCCCCCCGGGACTAGCGGGAGGGCCAAGGTACAATGAGCAGTTCTTC CASSFPPGLAGGPRYNEQFF
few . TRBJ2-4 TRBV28 TGTGCCAGCACCCCCTGGGGGGCTCTCATAGCCAAAAACATTCAGTACTTC CASTPWGALIAKNIQYF
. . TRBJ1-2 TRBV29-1 TGCAGCGCGGTATTAGGGAACTATGGCTACACCTTC CSAVLGNYGYTF
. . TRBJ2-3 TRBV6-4 TGTGCCAGCAGTGACTCGGGCGGGAGCACAGATACGCAGTATTTT CASSDSGGSTDTQYF
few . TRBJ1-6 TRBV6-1 TGTGCCAGCAGTGAACTGGCAGAAAGCTATAATTCACCCCTCCACTTT CASSELAESYNSPLHF
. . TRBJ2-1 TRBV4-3 TGCGCCAGCAGCCAAGAGGCCGCGAATGAGCAGTTCTTC CASSQEAANEQFF
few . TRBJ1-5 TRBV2 TGTGCCAGCAGGCAGAGCACGAATCAGCCCCAGCATTTT CASRQSTNQPQHF
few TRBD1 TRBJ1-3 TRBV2 TGTGCCAGCATCGAGGGGGCAGGAAACACCATATATTTT CASIEGAGNTIYF
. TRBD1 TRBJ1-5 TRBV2 TGTGCCAGCAGTCCAAGGGACAGGGGGGGTAATCAGCCCCAGCATTTT CASSPRDRGGNQPQHF
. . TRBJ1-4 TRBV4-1 TGCGCCAGCAGAGGAGAGGGAGACGCTAGAGAAAAACTGTTTTTT CASRGEGDAREKLFF
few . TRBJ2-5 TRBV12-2 TGTGCAAGTCGCTTAGCGTCTAGCGGGCACCAAGAGACCCAGTACTTC CASRLASSGHQETQYF
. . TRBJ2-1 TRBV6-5 TGTGCCAGCAGTACGGGTCACAATGAGCAGTTCTTC CASSTGHNEQFF
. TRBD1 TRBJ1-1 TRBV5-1 TGCGCCAGCAGCTGGGGACAGGATTACACTGAAGCTTTCTTT CASSWGQDYTEAFF